These 10 T cell receptor beta chains came from one sample sequenced in a study of blood T cell repertoires in COVID-19. Using immunoSEQ multiplex PCR, the repertoire was profiled, and TCRdb retains in-frame clones only, with some absent. Here the sample spans 140,000 or so clones, 80% to 90% being singletons. Source material: peripheral blood. The origin of the receptors is a human donor with acute or convalescent COVID-19. The donor label of this sample is uncertain.

Points on this clone: The same CDR3 can be traced to other DNA sequences in this sample. The V gene is TRBV7-3, the J gene TRBJ2-1, with D perhaps matching TRBD2 (6 bases). From germline, CDR1 is SGHTA and CDR2 FQGTGA. This CDR3 is built from 15 residues. V lost 1 base to trimming and J lost 1 base, with 8 bases between them. This CDR3 is CASSLNSGSYNEQFF. As DNA, the CDR3 is TGTGCCAGCAGCTTAAATAGCGGTTCCTACAATGAGCAGTTCTTC.

The chain links TRBV27 to TRBJ1-5; D is possibly TRBD1 (6 bases). The V end was cut by 4 bases, the J end by 3 bases, with 10 bases between. Per the germline V gene, CDR1 is MNHEY and CDR2 is SMNVEV (reference sequence). The CDR3 spans 14 residues. The CDR3: CASSSQGHNQPQHF. The CDR3 nucleotides are TGTGCCAGCAGTTCCCAGGGGCACAATCAGCCCCAGCATTTT.

This clone was seen more than once but under ten times. The chain employs TRBV6-1 and TRBJ2-5; D is ambiguous. The V and J ends lost 1 base and 2 bases respectively, with 8 bases between them. Germline V gene data show CDR1 as MNHNS and CDR2 as SASEGT. The CDR3 sequence is 14 residues long. The CDR3 spells CASSEGRDQETQYF. The CDR3 bases are TGTGCCAGCAGTGAAGGGAGAGATCAAGAGACCCAGTACTTC.

The chain employs TRBV4-3 and TRBJ1-3, with TRBD1 as a possible D gene (6 bases). The CDR3 totals 13 residues. Germline CDR1 and CDR2: LGHNA and YSLEER. V lost 2 bases, J lost 8 bases, and 10 bases lay in between. As DNA, the CDR3 is TGCGCCAGCAGCCAACACAGGGCGGACACCATATATTTT. Encoded protein: CASSQHRADTIYF.

The rearrangement uses TRBV9 and TRBJ1-3; TRBD1 agrees at 7 bases. The ends lost 2 bases at V and 5 bases at J; junction bases unmatched: 10. This CDR3 is built from 16 residues. Germline CDR1 is SGDLS and CDR2 is YYNGEE. The CDR3 protein is CASSVGAGTERNTIYF. The CDR3 bases are TGTGCCAGCAGCGTGGGAGCCGGGACAGAGAGAAACACCATATATTTT.

The chain recombines TRBV6-5 with TRBJ2-5; 10 positions match TRBD1. The CDR3 runs 15 residues. V shed 0 bases and J 4 bases; nucleotides not matched to a gene: 2. Looked up from germline, CDR1 is MNHEY and CDR2 is SVGAGI. This chain's CDR3 is CASSYSWTGGETQYF. CDR3 bases: TGTGCCAGCAGTTACTCTTGGACAGGGGGAGAGACCCAGTACTTC.

The CDR3 nucleotides are TGTGCCAGCAGCCCATTCGGGACAGGGGGTCACAATGAGCAGTTCTTC. Translated: CASSPFGTGGHNEQFF. This rearrangement joins TRBV11-2 to TRBJ2-1; 11 bases are shared with TRBD1. The V gene end was trimmed by 5 bases and the J gene end by 5 bases; junction bases not matched to a gene: 8. Germline assignment: CDR1 SGHAT and CDR2 FQNNGV. The CDR3 length is 16 residues. Complete variable domain (other parts from reference TRBV11-2 and TRBJ2-1): EAGVAQSPRYKIIEKRQSVAFWCNPISGHATLYWYQQILGQGPKLLIQFQNNGVVDDSQLPKDRFSAERLKGVDSTLKIQPAKLEDSAVYLCASSPFGTGGHNEQFFGPGTRLTVL.

The V and J genes are TRBV5-1 and TRBJ2-1, with 7 bases fitting TRBD2. The V and J ends lost 3 bases and 4 bases, in that order; junction bases with no gene match: 7. The CDR3 spans 15 residues. Germline CDR1 SGHRS, CDR2 YFSETQ. The CDR3 coding sequence is TGCGCCAGCAGCTCGGGAGGTTCTCTGTACAATGAGCAGTTCTTC. This codes for CASSSGGSLYNEQFF.

This clone has more than one count but fewer than ten. V gene TRBV7-2 combines with J gene TRBJ1-2, with a possible D match to TRBD1 (6 bases). Trimming pared 5 bases from V and 0 bases from J, leaving 19 bases between. Germline V CDR1 and CDR2: SGHTA, FQGNSA. The CDR3 runs 17 residues. The CDR3 region is CASSITGTRLTNYGYTF. The CDR3 bases are TGTGCCAGCAGCATAACAGGGACCAGGCTCACTAACTATGGCTACACCTTC.

This clone has only one observation. DNA of the CDR3: TGTGCCAGCAGTGAATCCGGGACAGGATCCGGCGGCTACACCTTC. Amino acids: CASSESGTGSGGYTF. This chain connects TRBV6-1 to TRBJ1-2; 8 bases fit TRBD1. The germline V gene has CDR1 MNHNS and CDR2 SASEGT. CDR3 size: 15 residues. Unmatched junction bases numbered 10, after V lost 2 bases and J lost 8 bases.